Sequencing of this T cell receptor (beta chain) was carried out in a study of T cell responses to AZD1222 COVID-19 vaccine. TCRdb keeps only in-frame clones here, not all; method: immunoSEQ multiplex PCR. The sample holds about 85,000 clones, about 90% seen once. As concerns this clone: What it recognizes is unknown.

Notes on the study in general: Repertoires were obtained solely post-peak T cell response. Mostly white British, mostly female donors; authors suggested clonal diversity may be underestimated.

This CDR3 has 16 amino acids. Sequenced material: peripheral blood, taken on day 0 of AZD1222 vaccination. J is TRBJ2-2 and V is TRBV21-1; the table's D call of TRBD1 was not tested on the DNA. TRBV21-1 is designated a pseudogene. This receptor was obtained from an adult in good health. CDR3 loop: CASSKSWTESPGELFF. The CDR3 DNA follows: TGTGCCAGCAGCAAATCTTGGACAGAGTCCCCCGGGGAGCTGTTTTTT.